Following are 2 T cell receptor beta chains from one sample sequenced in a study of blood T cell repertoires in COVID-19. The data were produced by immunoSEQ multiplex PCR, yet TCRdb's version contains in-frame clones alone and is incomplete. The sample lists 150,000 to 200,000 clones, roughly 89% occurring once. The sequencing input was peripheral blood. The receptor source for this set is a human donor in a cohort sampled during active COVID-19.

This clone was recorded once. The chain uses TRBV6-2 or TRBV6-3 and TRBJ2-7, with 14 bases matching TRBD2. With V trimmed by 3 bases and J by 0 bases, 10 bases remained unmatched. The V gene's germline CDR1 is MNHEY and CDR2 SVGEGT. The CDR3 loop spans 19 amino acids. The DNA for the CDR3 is TGTGCCAGCAGTTATGCCGGACTAGCGGGGGGCGCAAACTCCTACGAGCAGTACTTC. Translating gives CASSYAGLAGGANSYEQYF.

The CDR3 nucleotides read TGTGCCAGCAGTTTCGACAGGGTCTACGAGCAGTACTTC. Its translation: CASSFDRVYEQYF. The chain couples TRBV12-3 or TRBV12-4 to TRBJ2-7, with TRBD1 matching over 7 bases. V shed 3 bases and J 3 bases; nucleotides not matched to a gene: 2. The CDR3 loop spans 13 amino acids.